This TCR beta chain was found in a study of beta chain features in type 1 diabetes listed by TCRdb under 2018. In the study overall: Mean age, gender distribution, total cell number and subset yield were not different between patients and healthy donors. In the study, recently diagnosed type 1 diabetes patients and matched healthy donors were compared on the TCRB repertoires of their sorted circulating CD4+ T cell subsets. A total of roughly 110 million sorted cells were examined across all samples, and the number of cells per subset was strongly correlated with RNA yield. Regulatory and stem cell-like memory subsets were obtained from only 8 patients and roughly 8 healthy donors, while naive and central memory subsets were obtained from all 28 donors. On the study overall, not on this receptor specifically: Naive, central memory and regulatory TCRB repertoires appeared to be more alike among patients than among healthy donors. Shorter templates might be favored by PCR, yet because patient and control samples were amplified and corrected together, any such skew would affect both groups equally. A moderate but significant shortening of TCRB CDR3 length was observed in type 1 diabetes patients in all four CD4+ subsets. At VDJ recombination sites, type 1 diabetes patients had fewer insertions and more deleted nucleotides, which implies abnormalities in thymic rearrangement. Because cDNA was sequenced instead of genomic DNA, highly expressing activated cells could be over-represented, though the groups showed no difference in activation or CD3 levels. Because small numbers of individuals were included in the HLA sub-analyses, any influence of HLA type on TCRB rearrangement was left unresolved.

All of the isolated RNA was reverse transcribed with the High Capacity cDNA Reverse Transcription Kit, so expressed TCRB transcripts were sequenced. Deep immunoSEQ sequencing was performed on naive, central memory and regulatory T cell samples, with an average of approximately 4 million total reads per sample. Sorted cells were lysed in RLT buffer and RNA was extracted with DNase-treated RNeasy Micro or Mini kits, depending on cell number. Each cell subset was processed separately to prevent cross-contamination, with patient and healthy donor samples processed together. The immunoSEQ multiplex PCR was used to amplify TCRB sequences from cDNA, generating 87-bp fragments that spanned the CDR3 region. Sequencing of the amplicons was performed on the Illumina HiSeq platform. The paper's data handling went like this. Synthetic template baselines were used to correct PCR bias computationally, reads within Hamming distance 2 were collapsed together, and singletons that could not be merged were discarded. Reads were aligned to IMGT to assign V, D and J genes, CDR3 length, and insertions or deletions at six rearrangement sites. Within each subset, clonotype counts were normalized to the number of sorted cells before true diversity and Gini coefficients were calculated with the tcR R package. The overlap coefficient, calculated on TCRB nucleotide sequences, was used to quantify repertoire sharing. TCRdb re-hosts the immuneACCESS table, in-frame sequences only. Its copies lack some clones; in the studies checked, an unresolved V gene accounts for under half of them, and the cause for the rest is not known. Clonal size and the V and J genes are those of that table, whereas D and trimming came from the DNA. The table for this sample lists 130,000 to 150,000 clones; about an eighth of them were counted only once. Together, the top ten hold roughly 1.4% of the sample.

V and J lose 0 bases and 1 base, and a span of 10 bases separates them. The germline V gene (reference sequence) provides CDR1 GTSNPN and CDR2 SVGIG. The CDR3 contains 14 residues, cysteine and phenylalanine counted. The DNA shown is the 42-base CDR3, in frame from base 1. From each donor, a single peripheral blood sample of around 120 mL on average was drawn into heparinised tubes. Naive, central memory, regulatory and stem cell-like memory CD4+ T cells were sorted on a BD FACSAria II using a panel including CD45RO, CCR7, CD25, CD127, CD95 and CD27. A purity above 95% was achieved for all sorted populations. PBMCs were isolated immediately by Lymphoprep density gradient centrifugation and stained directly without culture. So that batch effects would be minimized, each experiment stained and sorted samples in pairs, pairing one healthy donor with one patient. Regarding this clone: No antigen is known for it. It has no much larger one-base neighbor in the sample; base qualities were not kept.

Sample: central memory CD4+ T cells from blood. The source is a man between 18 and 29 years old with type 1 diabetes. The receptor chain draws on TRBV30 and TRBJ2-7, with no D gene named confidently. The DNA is TGTGCCTGGAGTGTAAAAGGGTCTTCCTACGAGCAGTACTTC. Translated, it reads CAWSVKGSSYEQYF.